The 12 T cell receptor beta chains given below trace back to one sample, sequenced in a study of blood T cell repertoires in COVID-19. TCRdb keeps only in-frame clones here, not all; method: immunoSEQ multiplex PCR. The table has approximately 390,000 clones, 90% seen once. The sample taken for sequencing was peripheral blood. These receptors came from a man between 18 and 29 years old with active or convalescent COVID-19.

The J gene is TRBJ2-1, the V gene TRBV5-1; TRBD1 agrees at 7 bases. Germline V gives CDR1 SGHRS, CDR2 YFSETQ. The CDR3 totals 16 residues. V lost 2 bases and J lost 4; bases outside the gene matches: 9. The CDR3: CASSLTGTDVYNEQFF. CDR3 nucleotide sequence: TGCGCCAGCAGCTTAACCGGGACAGACGTTTACAATGAGCAGTTCTTC.

The gene calls are TRBV25-1 and TRBJ1-1; 7 bases fit TRBD1. Germline values: CDR1 MGHDK, CDR2 SYGVNS. V dropped 4 bases and J dropped 4; count of bases not matched to a gene: 9. This CDR3 comprises 15 residues. For the CDR3, the DNA is TGTGCCAGCAGTGGTTCGAGGGGGCGCTTCACTGAAGCTTTCTTT. It codes for CASSGSRGRFTEAFF.

The rearrangement joins TRBV2 to TRBJ1-2; a weak D match, TRBD1 (5 bases). Germline-derived CDR1 and CDR2 are SNHLY and FYNNEI. The CDR3 is 13 amino acids. Trimming removed 0 bases at V and 6 bases at J, with 8 bases between. CDR3 in amino acids: CASSEARGNGYTF. DNA for the CDR3: TGTGCCAGCAGTGAAGCGCGGGGGAATGGCTACACCTTC.

This rearrangement joins TRBV11-2 to TRBJ1-6, with 9 bases that match TRBD1. This CDR3 spans 16 amino acids. The ends lost 5 bases at V and 7 bases at J; junction bases unmatched: 9. CDR1 and CDR2 (germline): SGHAT, FQNNGV. CDR3 in amino acids: CASSTYRGPLNSPLHF. The CDR3 coding sequence is TGTGCCAGCAGCACCTACAGGGGGCCCTTAAATTCACCCCTCCACTTT.

This chain links TRBV4-3 with TRBJ2-1, with 7 bases aligning to TRBD2. Looked up from germline, CDR1 is LGHNA and CDR2 is YSLEER. This CDR3 comprises 17 residues. V was clipped by 0 bases and J by 7 bases; unmatched bases: 12. The CDR3 is CASSQDFTSGVGNEQFF. In DNA, the CDR3 is TGCGCCAGCAGCCAAGATTTTACCAGCGGGGTGGGTAATGAGCAGTTCTTC.

The chain is built from TRBV5-4 and TRBJ2-3; 13 bases align to TRBD2. Per the germline V gene, CDR1 is SGHNT and CDR2 is YYREEE (reference sequence). The CDR3 contains 16 residues. V lost 4 bases to trimming and J lost 7 bases; unmatched junction nucleotides: 9. The DNA of the CDR3 is TGTGCCAGCAGCCGTGGAGGACTAGCGGGAGCGAATACGCAGTATTTT. It translates to CASSRGGLAGANTQYF.

The chain combines TRBV7-6 with TRBJ2-7; weak D call: TRBD2 (6 bases). V dropped 4 bases and J dropped 6 bases, with 10 bases sitting between them. The CDR3 totals 12 residues. Germline V gives CDR1 SGHVS, CDR2 FNYEAQ. The DNA of the CDR3 is TGTGCCAGCAGCTCCGCGGGAAGCGAGCAGTACTTC. This translates into CASSSAGSEQYF.

This sequence joins TRBV7-9 and TRBJ2-2; D is ambiguous. V lost 1 base, J lost 6 bases, and 6 bases lay in between. Germline-derived CDR1 and CDR2 are SEHNR and FQNEAQ (reference sequence). This CDR3 region has 13 residues. The CDR3 loop reads CASSLEAAGELFF. DNA for the CDR3: TGTGCCAGCAGCTTAGAAGCCGCCGGGGAGCTGTTTTTT.

This chain connects TRBV7-2 to TRBJ2-7; 7 nucleotides match TRBD2. Germline V gene sequence: CDR1 SGHTA, CDR2 FQGNSA. With V trimmed by 4 bases and J by 0 bases, 6 bases remained unmatched. The CDR3 consists of 15 residues. Here the CDR3 reads CASSSARGGSYEQYF. CDR3 bases: TGTGCCAGCAGCTCGGCCCGCGGGGGCTCCTACGAGCAGTACTTC.

In its sample, this clone was seen a few times. This chain connects TRBV18 to TRBJ1-5; D perhaps matches TRBD1 (6 bases). CDR3 length equals 16 residues. V was clipped by 3 bases and J by 2 bases, with 14 bases between them. CDR1 is KGHSH and CDR2 is LQKENI in the germline V gene. CDR3 sequence (DNA): TGTGCCAGCTCACCCCCCTGGGCAGGGGGCAATCAGCCCCAGCATTTT. Its translation is CASSPPWAGGNQPQHF. Drawing the rest from reference TRBV18 and TRBJ1-5, the complete variable domain is NAGVMQNPRHLVRRRGQEARLRCSPMKGHSHVYWYRQLPEEGLKFMVYLQKENIIDESGMPKERFSAEFPKEGPSILRIQQVVRGDSAAYFCASSPPWAGGNQPQHFGDGTRLSIL.

The chain carries TRBV18 and TRBJ2-3; 8 nucleotides agree with TRBD2. The CDR3 is made up of 15 amino acids. CDR1 and CDR2 from the germline V gene are KGHSH and LQKENI. V gave up 4 bases and J gave up 5 bases; unmatched junction bases: 8. The CDR3, as DNA: TGTGCCAGCTCACGCTCCGGACTAGCCGTAGATACGCAGTATTTT. Encoded protein: CASSRSGLAVDTQYF. The whole variable domain, remainder taken from reference TRBV18 and TRBJ2-3, is NAGVMQNPRHLVRRRGQEARLRCSPMKGHSHVYWYRQLPEEGLKFMVYLQKENIIDESGMPKERFSAEFPKEGPSILRIQQVVRGDSAAYFCASSRSGLAVDTQYFGPGTRLTVL.

The rearrangement uses TRBV12-5 and TRBJ1-2; tentatively, D is TRBD1 (5 bases). V lost 1 base to trimming and J lost 8 bases, with 17 bases between them. CDR1 and CDR2 (germline): LGHNT, FRNRAP. CDR3 length: 15 residues. Here the CDR3 DNA reads TGTGCTAGTGGTTTGGACCCAACTTCAGGGATGGGCTACACCTTC. It codes for CASGLDPTSGMGYTF.